These T cell receptor beta chains were read from a single sample in a study of regulatory T cells in long-lasting Graves disease. TCRdb reanalysed the multiplex PCR reads using MiXCR and keeps one entry per CDR3 protein. The profile shows about 540,000 distinct CDR3 sequences, approximately 13% of them singletons. These records were also assigned to another study, of T cells in Graves' hyperthyroidism and ophthalmopathy.

The sample in question was peripheral blood mononuclear cells (PBMCs), obtained at new diagnosis, from a patient treated with antithyroid drugs. These receptors all come from a man aged 30 to 39 with Graves disease. The CDR3 runs from the conserved cysteine through the conserved F or W. The D gene is left open where the match is weak. Not every row has a clone size; where given, it reads once, few, many or a size class.

j_call | clone_size | v_call | d_call | cdr3_aa | cdr3_nt
TRBJ1-2 | many | TRBV11-2 | TRBD1 | CASSQQTGADYGYTF | TGTGCCAGCAGCCAACAGACAGGGGCGGACTATGGCTACACCTTC
TRBJ2-3 | few | TRBV30 | - | CAWREYTDTQYF | TGTGCCTGGAGAGAATACACAGATACGCAGTATTTT
TRBJ2-3 | many | TRBV7-2 | - | CASRPRTPGTDTQYF | TGTGCCAGCAGACCTCGGACGCCCGGCACAGATACGCAGTATTTT
TRBJ1-5 | - | TRBV20-1 | - | CSAWDTNQPQHF | TGCAGTGCTTGGGACACGAATCAGCCCCAGCATTTT
TRBJ1-1 | many | TRBV10-2 | - | CASSGQGNKAFF | TGCGCCAGCAGTGGGCAGGGCAACAAAGCTTTCTTT
TRBJ2-3 | - | TRBV19 | - | CASSIDFSGRTDTQYF | TGTGCCAGTAGTATAGATTTCTCGGGACGCACAGATACGCAGTATTTT
TRBJ2-7 | many | TRBV2 | - | CASKVYYEQYF | TGTGCCAGCAAAGTCTATTACGAGCAGTACTTC
TRBJ2-7 | many | TRBV6-2/TRBV6-3 | TRBD2 | CASRLTSATQDEQYF | TGTGCCAGCAGGTTGACTAGCGCGACCCAGGACGAGCAGTACTTC
TRBJ2-7 | - | TRBV6-1 | TRBD1 | CASSRQGADEQYF | TGTGCCAGCAGTAGACAGGGGGCGGACGAGCAGTACTTC
TRBJ2-1 | few | TRBV5-1 | - | CASSLFAGLTGINNEQFF | TGCGCCAGCAGCTTGTTTGCGGGATTAACCGGAATCAACAATGAGCAGTTCTTC
TRBJ2-5 | few | TRBV20-1 | TRBD2 | CSAHGTSPLGGETQYF | TGCAGTGCCCACGGGACTAGCCCTCTGGGAGGGGAGACCCAGTACTTC
TRBJ1-4 | many | TRBV12-3/TRBV12-4 | - | CASSFLGRQEKLFF | TGTGCCAGCAGCTTTCTGGGGCGCCAGGAAAAACTGTTTTTT
TRBJ1-3 | many | TRBV12-3/TRBV12-4 | TRBD1 | CASTTDRATGNTIYF | TGTGCCAGCACTACCGACAGGGCCACTGGAAACACCATATATTTT
TRBJ2-7 | few | TRBV28 | - | CASRRISYEQYF | TGTGCCAGCAGACGGATATCCTACGAGCAGTACTTC
TRBJ2-5 | many | TRBV11-2 | - | CASSLEGAYQETQYF | TGTGCCAGCAGCTTAGAGGGTGCCTACCAAGAGACCCAGTACTTC
TRBJ2-7 | many | TRBV29-1 | - | CSVARGPNEQYF | TGCAGCGTCGCCCGAGGGCCAAACGAGCAGTACTTC
TRBJ2-7 | many | TRBV5-1 | - | CASSFLPSLSYEQYF | TGCGCCAGCAGCTTCCTTCCCAGTCTCTCCTACGAGCAGTACTTC
TRBJ2-7 | many | TRBV20-1 | TRBD2 | CSARDPQGLAGAIGQYF | TGCAGTGCTAGAGACCCCCAGGGACTAGCGGGAGCGATTGGGCAGTACTTC
TRBJ2-5 | many | TRBV12-3/TRBV12-4 | TRBD1 | CATTRRGLGQETQYF | TGTGCCACCACTCGCAGGGGGCTCGGTCAAGAGACCCAGTACTTC
TRBJ2-5 | many | TRBV12-3/TRBV12-4 | TRBD1 | CASSLVGTGVAETQYF | TGTGCCAGCAGTTTAGTCGGGACAGGGGTCGCGGAGACCCAGTACTTC
TRBJ2-6 | many | TRBV12-3/TRBV12-4 | - | CASRAILRASGANVLTF | TGTGCCAGCAGGGCCATCCTTAGAGCCTCTGGGGCCAACGTCCTGACTTTC
TRBJ2-5 | many | TRBV6-5 | TRBD2 | CASSYFWTSGSETQYF | TGTGCCAGCAGTTACTTCTGGACTAGCGGGAGCGAGACCCAGTACTTC
TRBJ1-2 | - | TRBV4-1 | - | CASSNLREDGYTF | TGCGCCAGCAGCAACCTCAGAGAAGATGGCTACACCTTC
TRBJ1-1 | many | TRBV12-3/TRBV12-4 | TRBD1 | CASSHGMYRGRGTEAFF | TGTGCCAGCAGCCATGGTATGTACAGGGGGCGTGGGACTGAAGCTTTCTTT
TRBJ2-5 | many | TRBV27 | - | CASSLAGLQETQYF | TGTGCCAGCAGTTTAGCCGGGCTTCAAGAGACCCAGTACTTC
TRBJ2-7 | many | TRBV6-2/TRBV6-3 | TRBD1 | CARATQGAHEQYF | TGTGCCAGGGCGACCCAGGGGGCCCACGAGCAGTACTTC
TRBJ2-3 | many | TRBV6-1 | TRBD2 | CASSRSGRYTDTQYF | TGTGCCAGCAGTCGGAGCGGGAGGTACACAGATACGCAGTATTTT
TRBJ1-1 | many | TRBV2 | TRBD1 | CASLGQGGTEAFF | TGTGCCAGCCTGGGACAGGGCGGCACTGAAGCTTTCTTT
TRBJ2-1 | many | TRBV11-1 | - | CASSLVGAYNEQFF | TGTGCCAGCAGCTTAGTCGGGGCCTACAATGAGCAGTTCTTC
TRBJ2-7 | few | TRBV30 | TRBD2 | CAWIPSGSSIYEQYF | TGTGCCTGGATCCCGAGCGGGAGTAGTATATACGAGCAGTACTTC
TRBJ2-7 | few | TRBV5-4 | TRBD2 | CASSQGRGLTSSEQYF | TGTGCCAGCAGCCAAGGGAGGGGACTAACCTCGTCCGAGCAGTACTTC
TRBJ2-2 | many | TRBV10-3 | TRBD2 | CAISPYEGSSGANTGELFF | TGTGCCATCAGTCCCTACGAAGGTTCTAGCGGGGCGAACACCGGGGAGCTGTTTTTT
TRBJ1-6 | - | TRBV11-2 | - | CASSSDAGANSPLHF | TGTGCCAGCAGCTCTGATGCCGGGGCCAATTCACCCCTCCACTTT
TRBJ2-1 | - | TRBV18 | TRBD2 | CASSPRTSGRASNEQFF | TGTGCCAGCTCACCACGGACTAGCGGGAGGGCGTCCAATGAGCAGTTCTTC
TRBJ1-1 | many | TRBV5-1 | - | CASSLSGGLNTEAFF | TGCGCCAGCAGCTTGTCGGGGGGTCTGAACACTGAAGCTTTCTTT
TRBJ1-1 | many | TRBV12-3/TRBV12-4 | TRBD1 | CASSTRDRENTEAFF | TGTGCCAGCAGCACAAGGGACAGAGAGAACACTGAAGCTTTCTTT
TRBJ2-2 | few | TRBV27 | TRBD1 | CASSTRDRGSGELFF | TGTGCCAGCAGTACCCGGGACAGGGGTAGCGGGGAGCTGTTTTTT
TRBJ2-3 | many | TRBV13 | TRBD2 | CASRSAQGGADTQYF | TGTGCCAGCAGGTCTGCCCAGGGAGGGGCAGATACGCAGTATTTT
TRBJ1-5 | - | TRBV19 | - | CASSTGKNSNQPQRF | TGTGCCAGTAGTACAGGCAAAAATAGCAATCAGCCCCAGCGTTTT
TRBJ2-7 | many | TRBV6-5 | - | CASSFRDMHYEQYF | TGTGCCAGCAGTTTCCGGGACATGCACTACGAGCAGTACTTC
TRBJ2-7 | - | TRBV18 | - | CASPPPRSYEQYF | TGTGCCAGCCCACCACCAAGGTCCTACGAGCAGTACTTC
TRBJ2-3 | few | TRBV29-1 | TRBD2 | CSVQAGGLADTQYF | TGCAGCGTTCAAGCGGGGGGCTTGGCAGATACGCAGTATTTT
TRBJ2-7 | few | TRBV18 | - | CASSPAAGSEQYF | TGTGCCAGCTCACCCGCGGCAGGCTCCGAGCAGTACTTC
TRBJ2-7 | few | TRBV4-1 | - | CASSDGEDEQYF | TGCGCCAGCAGCGACGGGGAGGACGAGCAGTACTTC
TRBJ1-6 | many | TRBV3-1 | TRBD1 | CASSQGQGTSSPLHF | TGTGCCAGCAGCCAAGGACAGGGGACTAGTTCACCCCTCCACTTT
TRBJ2-3 | many | TRBV5-1 | TRBD2 | CASSFASGRTDTQYF | TGCGCCAGCAGCTTCGCTAGCGGGAGGACAGATACGCAGTATTTT
TRBJ2-7 | many | TRBV6-9 | TRBD2 | CASSYSWTSGSYEQYF | TGTGCCAGCAGTTACTCCTGGACTAGCGGGAGCTACGAGCAGTACTTC
TRBJ1-2 | - | TRBV6-9 | TRBD1 | CASSYSRDRGMGGYTF | TGTGCCAGCAGTTACTCAAGAGACAGGGGTATGGGTGGCTACACCTTC
TRBJ2-5 | many | TRBV30 | - | CAWSGLRERRQETQYF | TGTGCCTGGAGTGGTCTAAGGGAGCGTCGCCAAGAGACCCAGTACTTC
TRBJ2-1 | many | TRBV11-2 | - | CASSLARGPLNEQFF | TGTGCCAGCAGCTTAGCTAGGGGCCCTCTAAATGAGCAGTTCTTC
TRBJ2-7 | many | TRBV10-3 | TRBD2 | CAIRPLAGPYEQYF | TGTGCCATCCGGCCTCTAGCGGGACCCTACGAGCAGTACTTC
TRBJ1-1 | many | TRBV29-1 | - | CSVGISGNTEAFF | TGCAGCGTTGGCATCTCAGGAAACACTGAAGCTTTCTTT
TRBJ2-7 | many | TRBV18 | - | CASSPDGGPYEQYF | TGTGCCAGCTCACCGGATGGCGGTCCCTACGAGCAGTACTTC
TRBJ2-2 | many | TRBV19 | - | CASKGVASNTGELFF | TGTGCCAGTAAGGGGGTTGCGTCGAACACCGGGGAGCTGTTTTTT